This T cell receptor beta chain was sequenced in a study of Ad26.COV2.S vaccination and SARS-CoV-2 variants. Notes on the study in general: Recipients of vaccine and of placebo showed similar breadth of their non-spike TCR repertoires. Breadth, reportedly substantial, characterized the spike-specific CD8+ and CD4+ T cell responses after vaccination.

On this clone: The antigen is undetermined.

The assay was immunoSEQ multiplex PCR, and TCRdb's table has in-frame clones only and misses some. The sample has about 350,000 clones; approximately 85% are singletons. The treatment is: 15 to 20 received Ad26.COV2.S at low or high dose, single or two shots; 5 received placebo; per-sample allocation not given. The investigators took samples on day 63 after the first vaccine or placebo injection. The receptor was isolated from a person between 18 and 65 years old who received the Ad26.COV2.S COVID-19 vaccine or a placebo. Material: peripheral blood, obtained in a trial of Ad26.COV2.S vaccine versus placebo.

As DNA, the CDR3 is TGTGCCAGCAGCGAGACTAGCGGGGGGACATACAATGAGCAGTTCTTC. Translated, it gives CASSETSGGTYNEQFF. The chain has TRBV5-4 and TRBJ2-1; 13 nucleotides match TRBD2. Germline V gene data show CDR1 as SGHNT and CDR2 as YYREEE (reference sequence). Trimming took 4 bases from V and 4 from J; bases not matched to a gene: 5. The CDR3 sequence is 16 residues long.